The 25 T cell receptor beta chains listed next were all sequenced from one sample in a study of blood T cell repertoires in COVID-19. The assay was immunoSEQ multiplex PCR, and TCRdb's table has in-frame clones only and misses some. The sample has some 340,000 clones, 80% to 90% seen once. The specimen was PBMCs or T cells enriched from blood (not recorded which). Receptors were obtained from a woman aged 25-40 years who had recovered from COVID-19.

V gene TRBV2 combines with J gene TRBJ2-1; TRBD1 matches 9 bases. CDR1 is SNHLY and CDR2 is FYNNEI in the germline V gene. The CDR3 has 15 residues. The V gene end was trimmed by 5 bases and the J gene end by 1 base; junction bases not matched to a gene: 3. CDR3 protein: CASSPTGGSYNEQFF. The CDR3 bases are TGTGCCAGCAGTCCGACAGGGGGGTCCTACAATGAGCAGTTCTTC.

J is TRBJ2-2 and V is TRBV19; 7 bases are shared with TRBD2. CDR1 is LNHDA, CDR2 SQIVND, per germline (reference sequence). The CDR3 has 16 residues. The V segment lost 5 bases and the J segment 6 bases; nucleotides outside the gene matches: 12. The CDR3 DNA reads TGTGCCAGTAGTTCTTTCCGGGGGGTAAACCCCGGGGAGCTGTTTTTT. Amino acid sequence: CASSSFRGVNPGELFF.

The genes are TRBV23-1 and TRBJ2-1; D is undetermined. TRBV23-1 is an ORF for which the function is uncertain. The germline V and J ends were trimmed by 0 bases and 4 bases, with 13 bases remaining between them. The CDR3 has 16 residues. The CDR3 region is CASSQSPVERYNEQFF. Written as DNA, the CDR3 is TGCGCCAGCAGTCAATCCCCGGTAGAACGATACAATGAGCAGTTCTTC.

The chain links TRBV1 to TRBJ2-2; no check of the table's D call, TRBD1, against the DNA was made. TRBV1 is a recognized pseudogene. The CDR3 consists of 16 residues. The CDR3 DNA follows: TGCACCAGCAGCCAAGGAAGGGACAGCTACACCGGGGAGCTGTTTTTT. Translated, it gives CTSSQGRDSYTGELFF.

This clone was seen a single time. The chain recombines TRBV5-6 with TRBJ2-1, with 8 bases fitting TRBD2. The CDR3 runs 15 residues. J lost 0 bases, V lost 4 bases, and 3 bases had no gene match. CDR1 and CDR2 from the germline V gene are SGHDT and YYEEEE. The CDR3 sequence is CASSGLALSYNEQFF. The CDR3, as DNA: TGTGCCAGCAGCGGACTAGCTCTCTCCTACAATGAGCAGTTCTTC.

The chain combines TRBV9 with TRBJ1-2, with 9 bases that match TRBD1. J was trimmed by 4 bases and V by 3 bases; bases with no gene match: 7. Per the germline V gene, CDR1 is SGDLS and CDR2 is YYNGEE. The CDR3 length is 15 residues. Here the CDR3 reads CASSAGQGLGYGYTF. CDR3 nucleotide sequence: TGTGCCAGCAGCGCGGGACAGGGTTTGGGCTATGGCTACACCTTC. Variable domain in full (rest from reference TRBV9 and TRBJ1-2): DSGVTQTPKHLITATGQRVTLRCSPRSGDLSVYWYQQSLDQGLQFLIQYYNGEERAKGNILERFSAQQFPDLHSELNLSSLELGDSALYFCASSAGQGLGYGYTFGSGTRLTVV.

The chain recombines TRBV27 with TRBJ2-7, with 10 bases matching TRBD2. The germline V gene encodes CDR1 MNHEY and CDR2 SMNVEV (reference sequence). With V trimmed by 2 bases and J by 0 bases, 4 bases remained unmatched. This CDR3 spans 16 amino acids. This CDR3 reads CASSLQAGGSSYEQYF. CDR3 coding DNA: TGTGCCAGCAGTTTACAAGCGGGGGGGAGCTCCTACGAGCAGTACTTC.

This rearrangement joins TRBV5-4 to TRBJ2-7, with D possibly TRBD1 on 5 matching bases. Germline V gene data show CDR1 as SGHNT and CDR2 as YYREEE (reference sequence). Trimming pared 4 bases from V and 4 bases from J, leaving 21 bases between. The CDR3 loop spans 16 amino acids. The CDR3 DNA sequence: TGTGCCAGCAGCCCGAGCGCAGGGTTTTCCACTTACGAGCAGTACTTC. This sequence encodes CASSPSAGFSTYEQYF.

This clone was seen only a few times. CDR3 loop: CASSFGTLGYTF. DNA of the CDR3: TGTGCCAGCAGTTTTGGGACTCTCGGCTACACCTTC. The chain has TRBV2 and TRBJ1-2; possibly TRBD1 for D (5 bases). Between the trimmed V and J ends, which lost 5 bases and 8 bases, there was a span of 12 bases. Germline assignment: CDR1 SNHLY and CDR2 FYNNEI. CDR3 length: 12 amino acids. Complete variable domain (other parts from reference TRBV2 and TRBJ1-2): EPEVTQTPSHQVTQMGQEVILRCVPISNHLYFYWYRQILGQKVEFLVSFYNNEISEKSEIFDDQFSVERPDGSNFTLKIRSTKLEDSAMYFCASSFGTLGYTFGSGTRLTVV.

The chain uses TRBV27 and TRBJ1-4; D might be TRBD1 (5 bases). Trimming took off 10 bases at V and 5 bases at J, with 17 bases between the two ends. The CDR3 totals 14 residues. Looked up from germline, CDR1 is MNHEY and CDR2 is SMNVEV (reference sequence). Here the CDR3 reads CATAGPPSNEKLFF. Here the CDR3 DNA reads TGTGCCACCGCGGGACCACCATCGAATGAAAAACTGTTTTTT.

V gene TRBV3-1 (or the pseudogene TRBV3-2) combines with J gene TRBJ1-2, with D unresolved. The CDR3 is made up of 14 amino acids. Germline V gene lookup returns CDR1 LGHDT and CDR2 YNNKEL (reference sequence). Trimming left V 1 base short and J 4 bases short, with 10 bases between. The CDR3: CASSQGPSGYGYTF. The CDR3 DNA follows: TGTGCCAGCAGCCAAGGACCCTCGGGCTATGGCTACACCTTC.

J is TRBJ2-2 and V is TRBV7-2; possibly TRBD2 for D (6 bases). The length of the CDR3 is 14 residues. The germline V and J ends were trimmed by 2 bases and 7 bases, with 11 bases remaining between them. Germline V gene lookup returns CDR1 SGHTA and CDR2 FQGNSA. The CDR3 protein is CASSLTSTDGELFF. In DNA form, the CDR3 reads TGTGCCAGCAGCTTAACTAGCACGGACGGGGAGCTGTTTTTT.

This sequence joins TRBV12-3 or TRBV12-4 and TRBJ1-1, with no clear D. The CDR3 spans 11 residues. Deletions cut 8 bases from V and 5 bases from J, with 9 bases between. CDR3 DNA: TGTGCCAGCGGCCCGGGTACTGAAGCTTTCTTT. This encodes CASGPGTEAFF.

The CDR3 DNA reads as TGTGCCAGCTCCCCCGACAGGGTAGGAACTGAAGCTTTCTTT. It yields the protein CASSPDRVGTEAFF. The chain has TRBV18 and TRBJ1-1; the match to TRBD1 covers 7 bases. Germline lookup yields CDR1 KGHSH and CDR2 LQKENI. The CDR3 has 14 amino acids. V lost 6 bases and J lost 5; bases outside the gene matches: 9.

The chain carries TRBV7-8 and TRBJ1-4; a possible D gene is TRBD1 (5 bases). V shed 5 bases and J shed 3 bases, with 13 bases lying between them. The CDR3 loop spans 15 amino acids. Germline CDR1 SGHVS, CDR2 FQNEAQ. The CDR3 DNA reads TGTGCCAGCAGCCCACAAGGGGCACCTAATGAAAAACTGTTTTTT. This sequence encodes CASSPQGAPNEKLFF.

The V call is TRBV19, the J call TRBJ1-1; D is unclear. The length of the CDR3 is 11 residues. The V gene lost 4 bases and the J gene lost 2 bases, with 2 bases spanning the gap. Germline V gene lookup returns CDR1 LNHDA and CDR2 SQIVND (reference sequence). CDR3: CASSTNTEAFF. In DNA form, the CDR3 reads TGTGCCAGTAGTACAAACACTGAAGCTTTCTTT.

This clone has just a few counts. The rearrangement uses TRBV6-5 and TRBJ1-2; TRBD1 matches at 7 bases. Trimming at V came to 6 bases and at J to 4 bases, leaving 5 bases not matched to a gene. Germline-derived CDR1 and CDR2 are MNHEY and SVGAGI. There are 13 residues in the CDR3. The CDR3 here is CASSWGQSYGYTF. The CDR3 DNA reads TGTGCCAGCAGCTGGGGACAGTCCTATGGCTACACCTTC.

About this clone itself: The sample carries other DNA sequences with the same CDR3. This chain joins TRBV12-3 or TRBV12-4 and TRBJ1-2; unclear D gene. The V end was cut by 5 bases, the J end by 5 bases, with 9 bases between. The CDR3 is 12 amino acids. The CDR3 sequence: CASSGVGYGYTF. Written as DNA, the CDR3 is TGTGCCAGCAGTGGAGTAGGATATGGCTACACCTTC.

The J gene is TRBJ2-7, the V gene TRBV11-2; a weak D match, TRBD1 (6 bases). Germline V gene data show CDR1 as SGHAT and CDR2 as FQNNGV. The ends were cut back, 0 bases at V and 2 bases at J, with 11 bases in the middle. CDR3 length: 15 residues. The CDR3 here is CASSLEGQGTYEQYF. The CDR3 nucleotides read TGTGCCAGCAGCTTAGAAGGGCAGGGGACCTACGAGCAGTACTTC.

The chain is built from TRBV12-3 or TRBV12-4 and TRBJ2-1, with 7 bases aligning to TRBD1. The CDR3 contains 13 residues. With 2 bases clipped from V and 6 bases from J, the junction kept 1 base outside the gene matches. CDR3 sequence (DNA): TGTGCCAGCAGTTTAAGGGGGCTCAATGAGCAGTTCTTC. Protein sequence: CASSLRGLNEQFF.

The chain recombines TRBV7-9 with TRBJ1-3; 12 nucleotides match TRBD1. CDR1 is SEHNR and CDR2 is FQNEAQ in the germline V gene (reference sequence). The CDR3 loop spans 19 amino acids. V lost 5 bases and J lost 0; bases outside the gene matches: 11. CDR3 residues: CASSVPGQGAPSSGNTIYF. DNA of the CDR3: TGTGCCAGCAGCGTACCGGGACAGGGGGCTCCGAGCTCTGGAAACACCATATATTTT.

This clone was recorded only once. The chain's CDR3 is CASSQEKRRGGKLFF. In DNA, the CDR3 is TGTGCCAGCAGCCAAGAAAAGAGGAGGGGGGGAAAACTGTTTTTT. The rearrangement links TRBV3-1 (or the pseudogene TRBV3-2) to TRBJ1-4; maybe TRBD1 (6 bases). The CDR3 sequence is 15 residues long. V was shortened by 0 bases and J by 10 bases, with 15 bases between the two germline ends. Looked up from germline, CDR1 is LGHDT and CDR2 is YNNKEL (reference sequence).

The chain is built from TRBV7-8 and TRBJ2-7; D is possibly TRBD2 (7 bases). Trimming stripped 5 bases from V and 4 bases from J, with 18 bases between. Germline CDR1 and CDR2: SGHVS and FQNEAQ. The CDR3 has 15 residues. The CDR3 sequence is CASSPPGGRPYEQYF. The CDR3 coding sequence is TGTGCCAGCAGCCCGCCGGGGGGCAGGCCGTACGAGCAGTACTTC.

This chain joins TRBV7-8 and TRBJ1-2; TRBD1 agrees at 7 bases. Germline V gene data show CDR1 as SGHVS and CDR2 as FQNEAQ. The CDR3 runs to 14 residues. Germline trimming cut 1 base from V and 7 bases from J; bases unmatched to any gene: 6. CDR3 coding DNA: TGTGCCAGCAGCTTAGATAGGGGGCAGGTTGGCTACACCTTC. Its protein is CASSLDRGQVGYTF. Complete variable domain (other parts from reference TRBV7-8 and TRBJ1-2): GAGVSQSPRYKVAKRGQDVALRCDPISGHVSLFWYQQALGQGPEFLTYFQNEAQLDKSGLPSDRFFAERPEGSVSTLKIQRTQQEDSAVYLCASSLDRGQVGYTFGSGTRLTVV.

This chain uses TRBV9 with TRBJ1-6, with 7 positions matching TRBD1. V was pared by 3 bases and J by 1 base, with 13 bases of the junction left unmatched. CDR1 and CDR2 from the germline V gene are SGDLS and YYNGEE. The CDR3 length is 19 residues. In nucleotides, the CDR3 is TGTGCCAGCAGCGAGTCGCTTTGGACAGGAGGTTCCTATAATTCACCCCTCCACTTT. The encoded protein is CASSESLWTGGSYNSPLHF.